Listed here are 12 T cell receptor beta chains from one sample, sequenced in a study of long-term antiretroviral therapy in people with HIV. Survey level was the resolution at which the v3.0 immunoSEQ assay ran. Some clones are missing from TCRdb's copy, which holds only in-frame ones; the method was immunoSEQ multiplex PCR. The sample gives 30,000 to 40,000 clones, approximately 85% of which show up once; about 10% is in the top ten. The source material was unsorted PBMCs, sampled 2.2 years after starting antiretroviral therapy. Receptors originate from a man aged 18 to 30 with HIV.

This sequence joins TRBV27 and TRBJ2-3; 7 nucleotides match TRBD1. After removal of 6 bases from V and 2 bases from J, the junction contained 11 bases not matched to a gene. This CDR3 has 16 amino acids. Germline V gene sequence: CDR1 MNHEY, CDR2 SMNVEV (reference sequence). CDR3 protein: CASSRDGTALTDTQYF. The CDR3 DNA follows: TGTGCCAGCAGCAGGGACGGGACAGCCCTCACAGATACGCAGTATTTT.

This clone was picked up a small number of times. In DNA, the CDR3 is TGTGCCAGCTCACCCGGGACTAGCGTAACTAGCACAGATACGCAGTATTTT. It encodes CASSPGTSVTSTDTQYF. This chain links TRBV18 with TRBJ2-3, with 10 bases identical to TRBD2. This CDR3 spans 17 amino acids. Germline values: CDR1 KGHSH, CDR2 LQKENI. V lost 3 bases and J lost 0; bases outside the gene matches: 6.

The chain combines TRBV6-5 with TRBJ2-7; D possibly corresponds to TRBD2 (6 bases). Germline CDR1 reads MNHEY; CDR2 reads SVGAGI. This CDR3 has 12 residues. The ends were cut back, 5 bases at V and 3 bases at J, with 8 bases in the middle. The CDR3 is CASSTGGYEQYF. The CDR3 coding sequence is TGTGCCAGCAGTACCGGGGGCTACGAGCAGTACTTC.

V is TRBV4-2 and J is TRBJ2-7; D is uncertain. There are 16 residues in the CDR3. Germline V gene sequence: CDR1 LGHNA, CDR2 YNFKEQ. V lost 1 base to trimming and J lost 2 bases, with 15 bases between them. CDR3 in amino acids: CASSQAGSMTAYEQYF. CDR3 coding DNA: TGTGCCAGCAGCCAAGCCGGTAGTATGACTGCCTACGAGCAGTACTTC.

The J gene is TRBJ1-4, the V gene TRBV7-9; no definite D call. Per germline, CDR1 SEHNR and CDR2 FQNEAQ (reference sequence). Trimming took off 1 base at V and 0 bases at J, with 12 bases between the two ends. CDR3 size: 17 residues. CDR3 nucleotides: TGTGCCAGCAGCTTAGGGATCGGATCTGCAACTAATGAAAAACTGTTTTTT. Protein sequence: CASSLGIGSATNEKLFF.

The V call is TRBV27, the J call TRBJ2-5; no clear D. Trimming pared 0 bases from V and 0 bases from J, leaving 2 bases between. Germline V lookup: CDR1 MNHEY, CDR2 SMNVEV (reference sequence). The CDR3 is 13 amino acids. The CDR3 is CASSLSYQETQYF. CDR3 coding DNA: TGTGCCAGCAGTTTATCGTACCAAGAGACCCAGTACTTC.

J is TRBJ1-2 and V is TRBV12-5; the match to TRBD1 covers 9 bases. CDR1 is LGHNT and CDR2 is FRNRAP in the germline V gene. The CDR3 covers 14 residues. V lost 3 bases, J lost 4 bases, and 3 bases stayed unmatched. CDR3 DNA: TGTGCTAGTGGTTTACAGGGGGCGGGCTATGGCTACACCTTC. Its protein is CASGLQGAGYGYTF. The variable domain in full, completed from reference TRBV12-5 and TRBJ1-2, reads DARVTQTPRHKVTEMGQEVTMRCQPILGHNTVFWYRQTMMQGLELLAYFRNRAPLDDSGMPKDRFSAEMPDATLATLKIQPSEPRDSAVYFCASGLQGAGYGYTFGSGTRLTVV.

V is TRBV25-1 and J is TRBJ1-2, with D uncertain. Trimming cost V 6 bases and J 6 bases, with 17 bases left between them. Germline-derived CDR1 and CDR2 are MGHDK and SYGVNS. This CDR3 region has 14 residues. CDR3 bases: TGTGCCAGCAGACTGGGTGGGCTACAGAATGGCTACACCTTC. Translation: CASRLGGLQNGYTF.

V is TRBV6-6 and J is TRBJ2-7, with D maybe TRBD2 (6 bases). V was clipped by 5 bases and J by 3 bases, with 14 bases between them. From germline, CDR1 is MNHNY and CDR2 SVGAGI (reference sequence). This CDR3 has 14 residues. This CDR3 reads CASSPQTRFYEQYF. DNA of the CDR3: TGTGCCAGCAGTCCCCAGACTAGATTCTACGAGCAGTACTTC.

The CDR3 region is CASSPSPGMSQPQHF. CDR3 nucleotide sequence: TGTGCCAGCAGCCCATCCCCGGGGATGAGTCAGCCCCAGCATTTT. This chain uses TRBV7-2 with TRBJ1-5; D is unresolved. The CDR3 has 15 amino acids. V was cut by 5 bases and J by 6 bases, with 17 bases left in between. CDR1 SGHTA and CDR2 FQGNSA come from the germline V gene.

This clone has just one count. The J gene is TRBJ2-7, the V gene TRBV13; 10 nucleotides line up with TRBD1. Germline CDR1 is PRHDT and CDR2 is FYEKMQ (reference sequence). The CDR3 runs 19 residues. V lost 5 bases to trimming and J lost 0 bases; unmatched junction nucleotides: 16. The CDR3 spells CASSHRGGQGLPSSYEQYF. In nucleotides, the CDR3 is TGTGCCAGCAGCCACCGGGGGGGACAGGGGCTCCCGAGCTCCTACGAGCAGTACTTC.

The rearrangement links TRBV10-2 to TRBJ2-3; perhaps TRBD2 as D (5 bases). V lost 2 bases and J 3 bases, leaving 9 bases between the germline ends. The CDR3 contains 14 residues. Germline V gene lookup returns CDR1 WSHSY and CDR2 SAAADI. CDR3 amino acids: CASSEEGWTDTQYF. DNA for the CDR3: TGCGCCAGCAGTGAGGAGGGTTGGACAGATACGCAGTATTTT.